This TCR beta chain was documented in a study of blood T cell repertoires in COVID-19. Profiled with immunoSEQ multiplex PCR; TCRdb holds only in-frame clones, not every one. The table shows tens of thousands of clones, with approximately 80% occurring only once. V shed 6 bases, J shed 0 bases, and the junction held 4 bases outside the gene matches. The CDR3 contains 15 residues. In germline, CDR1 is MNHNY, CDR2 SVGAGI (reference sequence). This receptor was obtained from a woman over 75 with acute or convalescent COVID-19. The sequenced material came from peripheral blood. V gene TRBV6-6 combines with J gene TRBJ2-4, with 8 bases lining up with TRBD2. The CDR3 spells CASRAGLVAKNIQYF. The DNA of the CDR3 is TGTGCCAGCAGGGCGGGACTAGTAGCCAAAAACATTCAGTACTTC.